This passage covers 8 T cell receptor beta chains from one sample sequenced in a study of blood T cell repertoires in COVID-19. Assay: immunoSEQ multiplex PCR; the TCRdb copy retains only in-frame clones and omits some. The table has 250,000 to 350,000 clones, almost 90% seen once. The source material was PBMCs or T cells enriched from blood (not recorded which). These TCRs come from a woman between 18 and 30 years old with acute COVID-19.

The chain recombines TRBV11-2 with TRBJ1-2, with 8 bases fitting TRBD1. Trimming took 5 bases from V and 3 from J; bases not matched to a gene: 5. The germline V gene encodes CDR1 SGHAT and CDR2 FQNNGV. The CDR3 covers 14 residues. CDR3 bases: TGTGCCAGCAGCCTCTCGGACAGGGACTATGGCTACACCTTC. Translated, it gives CASSLSDRDYGYTF.

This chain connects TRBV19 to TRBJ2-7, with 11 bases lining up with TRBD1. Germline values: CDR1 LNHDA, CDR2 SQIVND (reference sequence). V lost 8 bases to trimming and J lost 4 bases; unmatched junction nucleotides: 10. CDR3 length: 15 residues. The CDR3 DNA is TGTGCCAGTCGCGCTTTAGGGACAGGGGGTTACGAGCAGTACTTC. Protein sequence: CASRALGTGGYEQYF.

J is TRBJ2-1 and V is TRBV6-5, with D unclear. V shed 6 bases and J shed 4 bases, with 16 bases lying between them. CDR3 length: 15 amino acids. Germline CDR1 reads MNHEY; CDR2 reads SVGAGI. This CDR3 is CASRKEETPYNEQFF. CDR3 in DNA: TGTGCCAGCAGGAAAGAGGAAACCCCTTACAATGAGCAGTTCTTC.

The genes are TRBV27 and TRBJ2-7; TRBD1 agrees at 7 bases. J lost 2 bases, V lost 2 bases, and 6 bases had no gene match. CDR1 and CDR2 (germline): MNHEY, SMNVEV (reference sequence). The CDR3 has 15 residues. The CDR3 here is CASSLTTGLPYEQYF. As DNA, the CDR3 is TGTGCCAGCAGTTTAACGACAGGGCTCCCCTACGAGCAGTACTTC.

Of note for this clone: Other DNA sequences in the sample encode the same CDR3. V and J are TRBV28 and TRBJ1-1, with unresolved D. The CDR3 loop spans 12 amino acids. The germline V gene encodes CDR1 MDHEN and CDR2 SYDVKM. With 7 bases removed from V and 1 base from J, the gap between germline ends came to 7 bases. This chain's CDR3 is CASKAGNTEAFF. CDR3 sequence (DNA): TGTGCCAGCAAGGCGGGGAACACTGAAGCTTTCTTT.

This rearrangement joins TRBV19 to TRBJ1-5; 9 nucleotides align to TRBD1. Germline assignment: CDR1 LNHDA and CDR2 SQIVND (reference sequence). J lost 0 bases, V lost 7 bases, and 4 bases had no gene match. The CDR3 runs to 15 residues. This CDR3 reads CASTWTGDSNQPQHF. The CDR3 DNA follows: TGTGCCAGTACCTGGACAGGGGATAGCAATCAGCCCCAGCATTTT.

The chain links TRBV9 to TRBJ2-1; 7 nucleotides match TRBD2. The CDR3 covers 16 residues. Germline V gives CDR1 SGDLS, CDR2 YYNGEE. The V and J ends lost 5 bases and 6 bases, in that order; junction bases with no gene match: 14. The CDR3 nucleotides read TGTGCCAGCAGACCTGCGGGTAGCGGGTTGAGCAATGAGCAGTTCTTC. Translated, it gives CASRPAGSGLSNEQFF.

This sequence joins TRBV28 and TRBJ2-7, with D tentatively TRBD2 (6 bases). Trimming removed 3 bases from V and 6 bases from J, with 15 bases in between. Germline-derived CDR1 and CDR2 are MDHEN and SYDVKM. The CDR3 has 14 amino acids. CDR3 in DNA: TGTGCCAGCAGTTTGGAGGGAGTGCTTTTCGAGCAGTACTTC. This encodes CASSLEGVLFEQYF. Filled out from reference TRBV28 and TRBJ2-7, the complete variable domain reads DVKVTQSSRYLVKRTGEKVFLECVQDMDHENMFWYRQDPGLGLRLIYFSYDVKMKEKGDIPEGYSVSREKKERFSLILESASTNQTSMYLCASSLEGVLFEQYFGPGTRLTVT.